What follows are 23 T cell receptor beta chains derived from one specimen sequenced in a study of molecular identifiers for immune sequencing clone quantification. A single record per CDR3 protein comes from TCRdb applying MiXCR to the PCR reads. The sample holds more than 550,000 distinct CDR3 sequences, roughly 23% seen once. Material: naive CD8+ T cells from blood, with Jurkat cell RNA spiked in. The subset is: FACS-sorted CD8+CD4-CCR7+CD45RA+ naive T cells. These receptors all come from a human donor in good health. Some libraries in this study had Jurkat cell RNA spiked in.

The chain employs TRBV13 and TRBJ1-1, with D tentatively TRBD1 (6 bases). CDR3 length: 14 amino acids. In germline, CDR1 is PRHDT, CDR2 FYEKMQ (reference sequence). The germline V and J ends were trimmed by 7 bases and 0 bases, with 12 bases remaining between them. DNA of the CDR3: TGTGCCAGCACCTACGGGGGGCTGAACACTGAAGCTTTCTTT. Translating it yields CASTYGGLNTEAFF.

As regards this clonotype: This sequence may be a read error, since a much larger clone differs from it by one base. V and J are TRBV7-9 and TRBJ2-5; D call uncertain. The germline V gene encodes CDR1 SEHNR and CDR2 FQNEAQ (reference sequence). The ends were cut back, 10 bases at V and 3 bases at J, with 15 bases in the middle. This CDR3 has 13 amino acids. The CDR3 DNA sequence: TGTGCCACCCGCATGAGCCTCGAAGAGACCCAGTACTTC. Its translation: CATRMSLEETQYF.

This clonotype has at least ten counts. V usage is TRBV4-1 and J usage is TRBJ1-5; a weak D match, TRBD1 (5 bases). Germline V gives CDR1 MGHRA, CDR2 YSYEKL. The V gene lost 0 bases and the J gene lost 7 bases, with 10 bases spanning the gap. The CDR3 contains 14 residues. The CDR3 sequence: CASSQDRGKQPQHF. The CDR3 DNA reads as TGCGCCAGCAGCCAAGACCGGGGGAAACAGCCCCAGCATTTT.

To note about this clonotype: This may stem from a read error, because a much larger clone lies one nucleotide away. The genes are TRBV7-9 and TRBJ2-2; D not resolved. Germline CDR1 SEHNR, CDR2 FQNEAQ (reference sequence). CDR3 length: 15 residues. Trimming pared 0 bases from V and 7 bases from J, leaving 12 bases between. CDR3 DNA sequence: TGTGCCAGCAGCTTAGCAGGAAGGTCCCACGGGGAGCTGTTTTTT. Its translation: CASSLAGRSHGELFF.

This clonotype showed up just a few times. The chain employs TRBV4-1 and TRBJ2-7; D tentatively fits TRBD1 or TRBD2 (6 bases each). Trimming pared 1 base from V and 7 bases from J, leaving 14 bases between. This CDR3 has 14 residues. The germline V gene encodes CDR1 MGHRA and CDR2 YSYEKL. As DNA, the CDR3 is TGCGCCAGCAGCCAAGCGGAGGGGGTGGGGGAGCAGTACTTC. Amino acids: CASSQAEGVGEQYF.

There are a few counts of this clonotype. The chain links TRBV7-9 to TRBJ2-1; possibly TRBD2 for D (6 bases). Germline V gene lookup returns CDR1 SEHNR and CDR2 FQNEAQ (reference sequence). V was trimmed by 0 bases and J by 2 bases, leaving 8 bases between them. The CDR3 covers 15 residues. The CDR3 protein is CASSLAEGPYNEQFF. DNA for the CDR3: TGTGCCAGCAGCTTAGCGGAGGGTCCCTACAATGAGCAGTTCTTC.

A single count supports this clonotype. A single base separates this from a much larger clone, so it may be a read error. In DNA, the CDR3 is TGCGCCAGCAGCCAGACGGGACAGAGGGATTCACCCCTCCACTTT. This encodes CASSQTGQRDSPLHF. The rearrangement uses TRBV4-1 and TRBJ1-6, with 7 positions matching TRBD1. Germline values: CDR1 MGHRA, CDR2 YSYEKL. The V segment lost 3 bases and the J segment 8 bases; nucleotides outside the gene matches: 7. The length of the CDR3 is 15 residues.

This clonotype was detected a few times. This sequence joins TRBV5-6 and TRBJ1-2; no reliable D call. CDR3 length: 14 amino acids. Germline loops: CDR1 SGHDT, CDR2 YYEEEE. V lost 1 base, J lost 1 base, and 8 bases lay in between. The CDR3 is CASSLLASNYGYTF. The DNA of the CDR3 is TGTGCCAGCAGCTTGCTTGCCAGTAACTATGGCTACACCTTC.

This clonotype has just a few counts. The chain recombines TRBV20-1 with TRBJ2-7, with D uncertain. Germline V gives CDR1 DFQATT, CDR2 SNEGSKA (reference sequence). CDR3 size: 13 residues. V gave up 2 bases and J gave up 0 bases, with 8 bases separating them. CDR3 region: CSARPQDSYEQYF. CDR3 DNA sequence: TGCAGTGCTAGACCCCAGGACTCCTACGAGCAGTACTTC.

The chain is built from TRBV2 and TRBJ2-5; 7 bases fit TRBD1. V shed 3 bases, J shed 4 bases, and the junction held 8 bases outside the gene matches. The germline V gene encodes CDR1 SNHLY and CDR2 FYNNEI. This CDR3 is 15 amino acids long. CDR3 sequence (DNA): TGTGCCAGCAGTGACCGGGACAGACATACAGAGACCCAGTACTTC. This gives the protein CASSDRDRHTETQYF.

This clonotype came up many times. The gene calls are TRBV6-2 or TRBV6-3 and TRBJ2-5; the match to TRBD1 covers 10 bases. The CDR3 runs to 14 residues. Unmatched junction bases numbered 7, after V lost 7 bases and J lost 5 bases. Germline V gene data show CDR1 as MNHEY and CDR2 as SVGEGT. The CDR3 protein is CASTLTGGRETQYF. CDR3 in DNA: TGTGCCAGCACCCTGACAGGGGGCCGCGAGACCCAGTACTTC.

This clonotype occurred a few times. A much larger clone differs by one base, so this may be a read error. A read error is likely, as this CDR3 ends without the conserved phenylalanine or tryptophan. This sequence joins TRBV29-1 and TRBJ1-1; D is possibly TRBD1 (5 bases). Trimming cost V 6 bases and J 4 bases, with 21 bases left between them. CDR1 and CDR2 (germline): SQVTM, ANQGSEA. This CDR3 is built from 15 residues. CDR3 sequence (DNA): TGCAGCGTGCCTCCCGTGAAGGATGGGGGCACTGAAGCTTTCCTT. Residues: CSVPPVKDGGTEAFL.

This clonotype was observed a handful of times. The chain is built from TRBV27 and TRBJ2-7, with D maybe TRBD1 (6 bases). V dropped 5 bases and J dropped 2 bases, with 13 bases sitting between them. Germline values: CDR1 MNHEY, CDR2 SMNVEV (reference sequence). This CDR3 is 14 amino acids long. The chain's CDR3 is CASSPGQHPYEQYF. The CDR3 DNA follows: TGTGCCAGCAGTCCCGGACAGCACCCCTACGAGCAGTACTTC.

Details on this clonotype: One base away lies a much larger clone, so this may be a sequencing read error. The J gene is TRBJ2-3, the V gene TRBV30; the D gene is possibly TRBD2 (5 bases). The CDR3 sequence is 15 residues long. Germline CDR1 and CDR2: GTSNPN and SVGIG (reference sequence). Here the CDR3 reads CAWTLGMVHTDAQYF. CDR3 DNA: TGTGCCTGGACCCTCGGGATGGTGCACACAGATGCGCAGTATTTT.

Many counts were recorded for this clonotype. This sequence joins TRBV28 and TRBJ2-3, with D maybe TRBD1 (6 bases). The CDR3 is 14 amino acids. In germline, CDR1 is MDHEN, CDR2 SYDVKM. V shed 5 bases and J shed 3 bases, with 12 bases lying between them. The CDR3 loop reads CASSPHRDTDTQYF. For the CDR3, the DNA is TGTGCCAGCAGTCCTCACAGGGATACAGATACGCAGTATTTT.

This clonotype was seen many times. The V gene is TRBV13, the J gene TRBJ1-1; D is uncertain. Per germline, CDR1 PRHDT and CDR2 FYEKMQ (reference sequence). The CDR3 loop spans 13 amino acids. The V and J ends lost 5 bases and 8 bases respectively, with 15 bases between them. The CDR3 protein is CASSATSGREAFF. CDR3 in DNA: TGTGCCAGCAGCGCAACTTCCGGGAGAGAAGCTTTCTTT.

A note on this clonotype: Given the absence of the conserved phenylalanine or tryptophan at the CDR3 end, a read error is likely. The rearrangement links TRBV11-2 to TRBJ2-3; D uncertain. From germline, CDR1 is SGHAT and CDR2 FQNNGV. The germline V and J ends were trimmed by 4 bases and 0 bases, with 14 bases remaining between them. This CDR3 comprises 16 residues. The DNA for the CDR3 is TGTGCCAGCAGCTGGGGATGGGCCCCAAGCACAGATACGCAGTATATT. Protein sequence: CASSWGWAPSTDTQYI.

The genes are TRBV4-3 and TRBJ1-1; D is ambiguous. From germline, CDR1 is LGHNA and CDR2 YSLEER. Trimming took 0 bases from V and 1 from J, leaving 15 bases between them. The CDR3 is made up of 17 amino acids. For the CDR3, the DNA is TGCGCCAGCAGCCAAGAGAGTTGGGCGACTGCGAACACTGAAGCTTTCTTT. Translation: CASSQESWATANTEAFF.

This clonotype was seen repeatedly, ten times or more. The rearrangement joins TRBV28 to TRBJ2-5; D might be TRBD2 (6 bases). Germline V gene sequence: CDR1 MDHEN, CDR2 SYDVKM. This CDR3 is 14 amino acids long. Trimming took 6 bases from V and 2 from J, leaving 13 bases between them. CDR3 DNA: TGTGCCAGCAGCGCCCGACTAGGACAAGAGACCCAGTACTTC. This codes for CASSARLGQETQYF.

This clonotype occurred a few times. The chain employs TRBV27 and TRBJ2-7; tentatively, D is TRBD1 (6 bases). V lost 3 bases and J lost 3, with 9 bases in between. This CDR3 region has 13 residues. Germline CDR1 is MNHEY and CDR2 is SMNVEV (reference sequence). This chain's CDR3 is CASSFRTDYEQYF. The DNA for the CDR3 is TGTGCCAGCAGTTTTCGGACAGACTACGAGCAGTACTTC.

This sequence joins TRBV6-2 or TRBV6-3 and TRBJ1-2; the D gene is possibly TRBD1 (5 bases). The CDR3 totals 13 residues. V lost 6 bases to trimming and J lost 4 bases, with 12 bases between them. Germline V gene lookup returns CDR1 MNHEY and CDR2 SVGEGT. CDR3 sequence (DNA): TGTGCCAGCAGCCCAGGGCCCTTCTATGGCTACACCTTC. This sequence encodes CASSPGPFYGYTF.

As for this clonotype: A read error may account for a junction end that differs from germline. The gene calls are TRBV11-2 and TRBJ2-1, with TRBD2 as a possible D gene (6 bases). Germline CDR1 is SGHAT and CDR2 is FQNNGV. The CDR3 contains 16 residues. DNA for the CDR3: TGTGCCAGCAGTTCGAATGGAGGGGTAGCCTACAATGTGCAGTTCTTC. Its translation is CASSSNGGVAYNVQFF.

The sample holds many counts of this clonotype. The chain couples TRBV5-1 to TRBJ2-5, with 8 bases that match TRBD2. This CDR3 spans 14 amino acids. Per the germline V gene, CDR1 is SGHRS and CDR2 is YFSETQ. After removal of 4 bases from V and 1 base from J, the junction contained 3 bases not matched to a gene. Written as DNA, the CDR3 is TGCGCCAGCAGCACCGGGACTAGCCAAGAGACCCAGTACTTC. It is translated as CASSTGTSQETQYF. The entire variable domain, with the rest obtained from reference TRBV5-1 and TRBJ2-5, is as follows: KAGVTQTPRYLIKTRGQQVTLSCSPISGHRSVSWYQQTPGQGLQFLFEYFSETQRNKGNFPGRFSGRQFSNSRSEMNVSTLELGDSALYLCASSTGTSQETQYFGPGTRLLVL.